These T cell receptor beta chains were read from a single sample in a study of blood T cell repertoires in COVID-19. TCRdb's table, derived via immunoSEQ multiplex PCR, lists solely in-frame clones and lacks some. The data show fewer than 250,000 clones, 84% seen once. Source material: peripheral blood. Receptors were obtained from a woman in her 70s with active or convalescent COVID-19. Each CDR3 is given with its conserved first and last residue. Each record gives: D gene, clone size, V gene, J gene, CDR3 protein, CDR3 DNA. A D gene is named only where the DNA matches it firmly. Expanded clones get a size class; other rows say once, few or many, or leave the size out.

D: TRBD2; size: -; V: TRBV27; J: TRBJ2-7; CDR3: CASRRTSGSYEQYF; DNA: TGTGCCAGCAGGCGCACTAGCGGGAGCTACGAGCAGTACTTC
D: -; size: -; V: TRBV21-1; J: TRBJ2-3; CDR3: CASSKLSTIRDREGLGTDTQYF; DNA: TGTGCCAGCAGCAAATTGAGCACAATCCGGGACAGGGAGGGGTTGGGCACAGATACGCAGTATTTT
D: TRBD2; size: -; V: TRBV3-1/TRBV3-2; J: TRBJ2-7; CDR3: CASSFQAGRRREQYF; DNA: TGTGCCAGCAGCTTCCAAGCGGGGAGAAGAAGAGAGCAGTACTTC
D: -; size: -; V: TRBV4-1; J: TRBJ2-1; CDR3: CASSHFAGQGTYNEQFF; DNA: TGCGCCAGCAGCCATTTCGCGGGGCAGGGAACCTACAATGAGCAGTTCTTC
D: -; size: -; V: TRBV7-2; J: TRBJ2-3; CDR3: CASSTDWGAGANTQYF; DNA: TGTGCCAGCAGCACCGATTGGGGCGCAGGGGCAAATACGCAGTATTTT
D: -; size: -; V: TRBV6-1; J: TRBJ1-1; CDR3: CASSEAKRGGAFF; DNA: TGTGCCAGCAGTGAAGCGAAGAGAGGGGGAGCTTTCTTT
D: TRBD1; size: -; V: TRBV27; J: TRBJ2-2; CDR3: CASSSPPAKGAGGELFF; DNA: TGTGCCAGCAGTTCCCCCCCGGCTAAGGGGGCGGGCGGGGAGCTGTTTTTT
D: -; size: -; V: TRBV11-3; J: TRBJ1-5; CDR3: CASSLVSVDTYQPQHF; DNA: TGTGCCAGCAGCTTAGTGTCCGTGGACACCTATCAGCCCCAGCATTTT
D: -; size: few; V: TRBV28; J: TRBJ1-3; CDR3: CASSKDRFYYANSGNTIYF; DNA: TGTGCCAGCAGCAAGGACAGATTTTATTACGCGAACTCTGGAAACACCATATATTTT
D: -; size: -; V: TRBV28; J: TRBJ2-5; CDR3: CASSSRETQYF; DNA: TGTGCCAGCAGTTCCCGGGAGACCCAGTACTTC
D: TRBD1; size: -; V: TRBV2; J: TRBJ1-2; CDR3: CASISRGLYGYTF; DNA: TGTGCCAGCATTTCGAGGGGGCTCTATGGCTACACCTTC
D: TRBD1; size: -; V: TRBV5-1; J: TRBJ2-7; CDR3: CASSLAKAGTGYTYEQYF; DNA: TGCGCCAGCAGCTTGGCCAAAGCCGGGACAGGGTATACCTACGAGCAGTACTTC
D: TRBD1; size: few; V: TRBV24-1; J: TRBJ2-1; CDR3: CATSDLKQGTNEQFF; DNA: TGTGCCACCAGTGATTTGAAACAGGGGACCAATGAGCAGTTCTTC
D: TRBD2; size: -; V: TRBV29-1; J: TRBJ2-1; CDR3: CSARTSGNSGEQFF; DNA: TGCAGCGCACGGACTAGCGGGAATAGCGGTGAGCAGTTCTTC
D: -; size: -; V: TRBV19; J: TRBJ2-2; CDR3: CASSIGGEFKGELFF; DNA: TGTGCCAGTAGTATAGGCGGCGAATTTAAGGGGGAGCTGTTTTTT
D: TRBD2; size: once; V: TRBV5-1; J: TRBJ2-1; CDR3: CASKEREVYNEQFF; DNA: TGCGCCAGCAAAGAGCGGGAGGTCTACAATGAGCAGTTCTTC
D: TRBD2; size: -; V: TRBV6-2/TRBV6-3; J: TRBJ2-1; CDR3: CASSTPGLAGYNEQFF; DNA: TGTGCCAGCAGTACACCGGGACTAGCTGGGTACAATGAGCAGTTCTTC
D: -; size: -; V: TRBV2; J: TRBJ2-3; CDR3: CASSDLQGSLADTQYF; DNA: TGTGCCAGCAGTGATTTACAGGGTTCTCTGGCAGATACGCAGTATTTT
D: TRBD1; size: -; V: TRBV4-2; J: TRBJ2-7; CDR3: CASSQTQGRHYEQYF; DNA: TGTGCCAGCAGCCAAACACAGGGGCGACACTACGAGCAGTACTTC
D: TRBD1; size: -; V: TRBV6-1; J: TRBJ1-5; CDR3: CASSEMDRGYNQPQHF; DNA: TGTGCCAGCAGTGAAATGGACAGGGGCTATAATCAGCCCCAGCATTTT
D: -; size: -; V: TRBV10-3; J: TRBJ1-5; CDR3: CAIRGGTIVYSNQPQHF; DNA: TGTGCCATCAGGGGGGGGACAATTGTTTATAGCAATCAGCCCCAGCATTTT
D: -; size: -; V: TRBV7-9; J: TRBJ2-1; CDR3: CASKAVSYNEQFF; DNA: TGTGCCAGCAAGGCGGTTTCCTACAATGAGCAGTTCTTC
D: -; size: -; V: TRBV6-5; J: TRBJ1-3; CDR3: CASTRGSGNTIYF; DNA: TGTGCCAGCACGCGGGGTTCAGGAAACACCATATATTTT
D: TRBD2; size: few; V: TRBV7-3; J: TRBJ2-3; CDR3: CASSLGAGPTDTQYF; DNA: TGTGCCAGCAGCTTAGGAGCGGGACCCACAGATACGCAGTATTTT
D: TRBD1; size: -; V: TRBV6-1; J: TRBJ1-1; CDR3: CASSGDRASLSTEAFF; DNA: TGTGCCAGCAGTGGGGACAGGGCTTCGCTCTCCACTGAAGCTTTCTTT
D: TRBD1; size: -; V: TRBV5-5; J: TRBJ1-2; CDR3: CASSLVLAGGYGYTF; DNA: TGTGCCAGCAGCTTGGTTCTTGCAGGGGGGTATGGCTACACCTTC
D: -; size: -; V: TRBV10-3; J: TRBJ2-3; CDR3: CAISESLATDTQYF; DNA: TGTGCCATCAGTGAGTCTTTAGCGACAGATACGCAGTATTTT
D: TRBD1; size: -; V: TRBV5-1; J: TRBJ2-2; CDR3: CASSGPTGSTGELFF; DNA: TGCGCCAGCAGCGGGCCGACAGGGAGCACCGGGGAGCTGTTTTTT
D: TRBD1; size: -; V: TRBV11-2; J: TRBJ2-3; CDR3: CASSLGQGALTDTQYF; DNA: TGTGCCAGCAGCTTAGGACAGGGGGCTCTCACAGATACGCAGTATTTT
D: TRBD1; size: -; V: TRBV6-5; J: TRBJ1-2; CDR3: CASGRTGYSYGYTF; DNA: TGTGCCAGCGGTCGGACAGGGTATTCATATGGCTACACCTTC
D: TRBD2; size: -; V: TRBV6-5; J: TRBJ2-2; CDR3: CASSGTSVSGELFF; DNA: TGTGCCAGCTCCGGGACTAGCGTTTCCGGGGAGCTGTTTTTT
D: -; size: -; V: TRBV6-4; J: TRBJ2-1; CDR3: CASRPGWSNNEQFF; DNA: TGTGCCAGCAGGCCAGGGTGGTCAAACAATGAGCAGTTCTTC
D: TRBD2; size: -; V: TRBV7-9; J: TRBJ2-7; CDR3: CASSLVSGLAAYEQYF; DNA: TGTGCCAGCAGCTTGGTTTCTGGTCTAGCGGCCTACGAGCAGTACTTC
D: TRBD1; size: few; V: TRBV5-1; J: TRBJ1-1; CDR3: CASSTGTGRLFF; DNA: TGCGCCAGCAGCACCGGGACAGGGAGGCTTTTCTTT
D: TRBD1; size: -; V: TRBV6-5; J: TRBJ1-2; CDR3: CASSYSRTGGSFGYTF; DNA: TGTGCCAGCAGTTACTCGAGGACAGGGGGCTCCTTTGGCTACACCTTC
D: TRBD1; size: -; V: TRBV19; J: TRBJ2-7; CDR3: CATGTGTHEQYF; DNA: TGTGCCACCGGGACAGGGACTCACGAGCAGTACTTC
D: TRBD1; size: -; V: TRBV6-1; J: TRBJ1-5; CDR3: CASSEDRGRWPQHF; DNA: TGTGCCAGCAGTGAAGACAGGGGGCGGTGGCCCCAGCATTTT
D: -; size: few; V: TRBV12-3/TRBV12-4; J: TRBJ1-1; CDR3: CASSLQVNTEAFF; DNA: TGTGCCAGCAGTTTACAGGTAAACACTGAAGCTTTCTTT
D: TRBD1; size: few; V: TRBV2; J: TRBJ1-1; CDR3: CASSEVTGGWMNTEAFF; DNA: TGTGCCAGCAGTGAAGTTACAGGGGGCTGGATGAACACTGAAGCTTTCTTT
D: TRBD1; size: -; V: TRBV27; J: TRBJ2-7; CDR3: CASTPTGYYEQYF; DNA: TGTGCCAGCACCCCGACAGGGTACTACGAGCAGTACTTC
D: -; size: -; V: TRBV6-5; J: TRBJ2-2; CDR3: CASTQNTGELFF; DNA: TGTGCCAGCACACAAAACACCGGGGAGCTGTTTTTT
D: -; size: -; V: TRBV18; J: TRBJ1-1; CDR3: CASSRTEDTEAFF; DNA: TGTGCCAGCTCTCGGACAGAGGACACTGAAGCTTTCTTT
D: TRBD1; size: -; V: TRBV19; J: TRBJ1-5; CDR3: CASRGQLNQPQHF; DNA: TGTGCCAGTAGGGGACAGCTCAATCAGCCCCAGCATTTT
D: TRBD2; size: once; V: TRBV18; J: TRBJ2-7; CDR3: CASSPRGSSYEQYF; DNA: TGTGCCAGCTCACCACGCGGGAGCTCCTACGAGCAGTACTTC
D: TRBD2; size: few; V: TRBV5-1; J: TRBJ2-7; CDR3: CASSAGLAGGSEQYF; DNA: TGCGCCAGCAGCGCGGGACTAGCGGGAGGTAGTGAGCAGTACTTC
D: TRBD1; size: once; V: TRBV6-5; J: TRBJ1-1; CDR3: CATSGGGRTEAFF; DNA: TGTGCCACCTCAGGGGGTGGGAGGACTGAAGCTTTCTTT
D: -; size: -; V: TRBV6-5; J: TRBJ1-6; CDR3: CASRRPSSPLHF; DNA: TGTGCCAGCAGGCGGCCTAGCTCGCCCCTCCACTTT
D: TRBD2; size: -; V: TRBV2; J: TRBJ2-2; CDR3: CASRREAAAGELFF; DNA: TGTGCCAGCAGGCGGGAGGCGGCAGCCGGGGAGCTGTTTTTT
D: -; size: -; V: TRBV28; J: TRBJ1-3; CDR3: CASSWGRGRNTIYF; DNA: TGTGCTAGCAGTTGGGGTAGGGGGAGAAACACCATATATTTT
D: TRBD1; size: -; V: TRBV13; J: TRBJ2-7; CDR3: CASSFIQGAHEQYF; DNA: TGTGCCAGCAGCTTCATACAGGGGGCCCACGAGCAGTACTTC
D: -; size: -; V: TRBV5-4; J: TRBJ1-4; CDR3: CASSQQGMREKLFF; DNA: TGTGCCAGCAGTCAACAGGGTATGCGGGAAAAACTGTTTTTT
D: -; size: once; V: TRBV19; J: TRBJ1-5; CDR3: CASSPQYQPQHF; DNA: TGTGCCAGTAGTCCCCAATATCAGCCCCAGCATTTT
D: -; size: -; V: TRBV5-1; J: TRBJ2-5; CDR3: CASSSREAETQYF; DNA: TGCGCCAGCAGCTCCAGGGAAGCAGAGACCCAGTACTTC
D: TRBD1; size: -; V: TRBV6-6; J: TRBJ2-5; CDR3: CASSLRTGRSLRETQYF; DNA: TGTGCCAGCAGTCTGAGGACAGGGAGGTCCCTTCGGGAGACCCAGTACTTC
D: TRBD1; size: -; V: TRBV7-9; J: TRBJ1-1; CDR3: CASSARQGSTEAFF; DNA: TGTGCCAGCAGCGCCCGACAGGGGAGCACTGAAGCTTTCTTT
D: TRBD1; size: -; V: TRBV5-4; J: TRBJ2-7; CDR3: CASSFGGDRGHEQYF; DNA: TGTGCCAGCAGCTTTGGGGGGGACAGGGGGCACGAGCAGTACTTC
D: -; size: -; V: TRBV5-1; J: TRBJ1-1; CDR3: CASSLGSGGVGNTEAFF; DNA: TGCGCCAGCAGCTTGGGTTCCGGAGGGGTGGGGAACACTGAAGCTTTCTTT
D: TRBD2; size: -; V: TRBV6-4; J: TRBJ2-3; CDR3: CASITWASGRAGDTQYF; DNA: TGTGCCAGCATTACCTGGGCTAGCGGGAGGGCTGGGGATACGCAGTATTTT
D: TRBD1; size: -; V: TRBV6-5; J: TRBJ2-7; CDR3: CASSQDRAPYEQYF; DNA: TGTGCCAGCAGCCAAGACAGGGCCCCCTACGAGCAGTACTTC
D: TRBD1; size: -; V: TRBV5-6; J: TRBJ1-2; CDR3: CASSKRTGDVYGYTF; DNA: TGTGCCAGCAGTAAACGGACAGGGGACGTCTATGGCTACACCTTC